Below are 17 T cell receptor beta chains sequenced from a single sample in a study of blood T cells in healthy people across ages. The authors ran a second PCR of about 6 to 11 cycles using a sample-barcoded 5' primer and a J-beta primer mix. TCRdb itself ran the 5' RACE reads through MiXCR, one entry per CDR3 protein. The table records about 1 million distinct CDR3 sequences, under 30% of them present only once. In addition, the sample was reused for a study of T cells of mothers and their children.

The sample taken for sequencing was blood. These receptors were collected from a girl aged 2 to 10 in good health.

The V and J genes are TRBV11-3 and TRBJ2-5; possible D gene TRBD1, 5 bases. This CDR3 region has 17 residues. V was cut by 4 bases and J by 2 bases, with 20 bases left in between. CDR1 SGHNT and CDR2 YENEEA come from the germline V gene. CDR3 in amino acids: CASSSSLGPDSQETQYF. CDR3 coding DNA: TGTGCCAGCAGCTCTAGTCTGGGGCCCGATTCGCAAGAGACCCAGTACTTC.

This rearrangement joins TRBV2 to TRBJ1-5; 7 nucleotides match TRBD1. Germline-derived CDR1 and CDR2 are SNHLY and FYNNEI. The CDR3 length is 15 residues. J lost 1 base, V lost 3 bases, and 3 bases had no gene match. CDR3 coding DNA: TGTGCCAGCAGTGAGAAGGGGGCCAGCAATCAGCCCCAGCATTTT. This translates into CASSEKGASNQPQHF.

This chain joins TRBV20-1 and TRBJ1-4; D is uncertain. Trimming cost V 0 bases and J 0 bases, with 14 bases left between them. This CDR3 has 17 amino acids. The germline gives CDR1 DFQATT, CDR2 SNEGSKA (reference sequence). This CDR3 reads CSARDRVGPSTNEKLFF. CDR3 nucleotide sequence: TGCAGTGCTAGAGATCGGGTTGGACCGTCAACTAATGAAAAACTGTTTTTT.

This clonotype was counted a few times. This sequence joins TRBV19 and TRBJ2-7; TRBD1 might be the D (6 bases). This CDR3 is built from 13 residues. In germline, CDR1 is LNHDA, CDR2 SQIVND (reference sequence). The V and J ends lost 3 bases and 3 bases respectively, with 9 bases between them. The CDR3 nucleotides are TGTGCCAGTAGTATGGCACAGGGCTACGAGCAGTACTTC. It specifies CASSMAQGYEQYF.

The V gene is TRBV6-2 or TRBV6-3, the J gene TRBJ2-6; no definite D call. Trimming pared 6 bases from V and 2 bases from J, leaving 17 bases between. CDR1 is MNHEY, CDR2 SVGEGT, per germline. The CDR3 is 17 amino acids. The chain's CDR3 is CASSIDTTLTGANVLTF. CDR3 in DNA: TGTGCCAGCAGCATAGACACTACCCTTACTGGGGCCAACGTCCTGACTTTC.

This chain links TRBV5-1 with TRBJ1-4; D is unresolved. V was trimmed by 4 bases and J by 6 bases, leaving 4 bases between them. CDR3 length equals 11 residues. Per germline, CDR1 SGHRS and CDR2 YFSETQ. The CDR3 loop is CASSADEKLFF. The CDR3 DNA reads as TGCGCCAGCAGCGCTGATGAAAAACTGTTTTTT.

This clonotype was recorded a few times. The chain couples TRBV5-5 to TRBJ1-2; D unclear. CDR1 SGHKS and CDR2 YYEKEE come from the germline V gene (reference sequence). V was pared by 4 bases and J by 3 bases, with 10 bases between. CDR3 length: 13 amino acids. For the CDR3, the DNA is TGTGCCAGCAGCCATGAGCAGCACTATGGCTACACCTTC. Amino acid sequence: CASSHEQHYGYTF.

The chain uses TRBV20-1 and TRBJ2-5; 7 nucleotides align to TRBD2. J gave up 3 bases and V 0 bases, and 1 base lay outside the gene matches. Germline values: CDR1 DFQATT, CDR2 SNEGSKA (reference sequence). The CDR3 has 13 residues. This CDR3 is CSARELAEETQYF. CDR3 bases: TGCAGTGCTAGAGAGCTAGCGGAAGAGACCCAGTACTTC.

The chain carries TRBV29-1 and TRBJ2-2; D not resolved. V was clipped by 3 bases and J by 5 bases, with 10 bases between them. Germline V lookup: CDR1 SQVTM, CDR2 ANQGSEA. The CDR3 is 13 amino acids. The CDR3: CSVDGVGTGELFF. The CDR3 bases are TGCAGCGTTGATGGGGTAGGGACCGGGGAGCTGTTTTTT.

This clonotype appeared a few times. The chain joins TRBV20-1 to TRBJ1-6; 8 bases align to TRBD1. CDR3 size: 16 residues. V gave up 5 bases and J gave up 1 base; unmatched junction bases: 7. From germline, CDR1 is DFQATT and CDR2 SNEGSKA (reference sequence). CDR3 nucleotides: TGCAGTGCTCAGGGGGCGTCGAATTCCTATAATTCACCCCTCCACTTT. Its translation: CSAQGASNSYNSPLHF.

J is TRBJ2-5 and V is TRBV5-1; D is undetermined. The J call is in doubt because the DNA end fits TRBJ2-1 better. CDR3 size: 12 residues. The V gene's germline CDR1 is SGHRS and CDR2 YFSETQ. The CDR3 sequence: CASSFRMNEQFF. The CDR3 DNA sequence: TGCGCCAGCAGCTTTAGGATGAATGAGCAGTTCTTC.

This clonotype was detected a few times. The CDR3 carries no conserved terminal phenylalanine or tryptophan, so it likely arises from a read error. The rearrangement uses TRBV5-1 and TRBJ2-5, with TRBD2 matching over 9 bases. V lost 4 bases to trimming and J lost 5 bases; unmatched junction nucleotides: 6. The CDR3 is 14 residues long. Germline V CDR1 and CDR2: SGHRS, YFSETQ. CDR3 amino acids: CASSTGLAWETQYL. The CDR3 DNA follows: TGCGCCAGCAGCACGGGACTAGCATGGGAGACCCAGTACCTC.

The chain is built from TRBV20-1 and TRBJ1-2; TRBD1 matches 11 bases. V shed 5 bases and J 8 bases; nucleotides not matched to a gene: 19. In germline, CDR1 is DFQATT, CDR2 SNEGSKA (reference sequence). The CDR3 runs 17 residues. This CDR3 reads CSASTGTGGSGGQGYTF. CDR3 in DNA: TGCAGTGCTTCGACCGGGACAGGGGGTTCCGGCGGACAGGGCTACACCTTC.

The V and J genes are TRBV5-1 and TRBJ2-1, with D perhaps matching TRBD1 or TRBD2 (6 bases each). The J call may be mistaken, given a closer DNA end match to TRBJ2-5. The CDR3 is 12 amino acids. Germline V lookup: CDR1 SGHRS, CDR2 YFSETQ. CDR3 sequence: CASFGGGETQYF. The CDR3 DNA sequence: TGCGCCAGCTTCGGGGGCGGCGAGACCCAGTACTTC.

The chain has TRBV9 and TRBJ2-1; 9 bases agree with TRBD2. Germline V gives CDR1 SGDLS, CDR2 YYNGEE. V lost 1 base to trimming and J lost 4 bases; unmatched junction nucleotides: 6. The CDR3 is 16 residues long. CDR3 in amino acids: CASSVLASGVYNEQFF. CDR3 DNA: TGTGCCAGCAGCGTATTGGCTAGCGGGGTGTACAATGAGCAGTTCTTC.

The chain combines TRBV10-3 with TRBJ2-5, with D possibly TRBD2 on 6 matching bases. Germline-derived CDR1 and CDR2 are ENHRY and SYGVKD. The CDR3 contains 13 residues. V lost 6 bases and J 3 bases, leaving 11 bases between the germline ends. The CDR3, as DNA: TGTGCCATCAGCCCCGGGACTGAAGAGACCCAGTACTTC. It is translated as CAISPGTEETQYF.

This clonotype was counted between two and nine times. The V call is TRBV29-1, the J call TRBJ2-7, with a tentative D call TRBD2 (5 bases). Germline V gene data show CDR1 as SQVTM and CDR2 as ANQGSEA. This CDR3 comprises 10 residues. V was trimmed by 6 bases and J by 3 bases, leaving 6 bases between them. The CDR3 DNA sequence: TGCAGCGTGGAGGACTACGAGCAGTACTTC. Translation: CSVEDYEQYF.